This T cell receptor beta chain is drawn from a study of T-cell reconstitution after alpha-beta-depleted transplantation in children. Trimming pared 6 bases from V and 5 bases from J, leaving 14 bases between. The CDR3 consists of 12 residues. Germline V gene lookup returns CDR1 DFQATT and CDR2 SNEGSKA (reference sequence). The TCRbeta library incorporated unique molecular identifiers. TCRdb re-called the PCR reads with MiXCR, one entry per CDR3 protein. The sample includes 490,000 or so distinct CDR3 sequences, around 13% seen only once; the top ten take over 5.5%. This clonotype appeared many times.

This chain joins TRBV20-1 and TRBJ2-7, with D maybe TRBD1 (6 bases). This sequence originates from a human donor who donated a stem cell graft to a child with combined immunodeficiency. Sequenced material: PBMCs from the stem cell graft donor, taken from the stem cell graft. This CDR3 reads CSANRVQDEQYF. CDR3 DNA sequence: TGCAGTGCCAACAGGGTTCAGGACGAGCAGTACTTC.